What follows are 21 T cell receptor beta chains derived from one specimen sequenced in a study of STAT3 mutations in large granular lymphocyte leukemia. Study-level results: Every T-cell large granular lymphocyte leukemia patient had at least one immunodominant TCR beta clonotype.

Sequencing was performed with immunoSEQ multiplex PCR; in TCRdb, only in-frame clones are kept and a portion is missing. Of approximately 43,000 clones in the sample, about 81% are singletons; the top ten hold less than 0.55%. Antigens for these TCRs are unknown. The sample comprised PBMCs. Receptor source: a human donor with T large granular lymphocyte leukemia. Some clones in this sample may be carry-over from other donors' samples.

This clone was observed once. The chain combines TRBV4-1 with TRBJ2-7; tentatively, D is TRBD2 (6 bases). V was pared by 4 bases and J by 4 bases, with 11 bases between. Germline V gene sequence: CDR1 MGHRA, CDR2 YSYEKL. The CDR3 has 13 amino acids. In DNA form, the CDR3 reads TGCGCCAGCAGCCCCCTGGAGGGTTACGAGCAGTACTTC. This gives the protein CASSPLEGYEQYF.

The CDR3 spells CASSLGDSYYLGEQYF. The CDR3 nucleotides read TGTGCCAGCAGCTTAGGGGACAGTTACTACCTGGGGGAGCAGTACTTC. The rearrangement joins TRBV7-8 to TRBJ2-7; the match to TRBD1 covers 7 bases. With V trimmed by 1 base and J by 7 bases, 13 bases remained unmatched. Germline V gene sequence: CDR1 SGHVS, CDR2 FQNEAQ. The CDR3 has 16 residues.

Here the CDR3 reads CASSWDQETQYF. The CDR3 DNA follows: TGCGCCAGCAGCTGGGATCAAGAGACCCAGTACTTC. The V gene is TRBV5-1, the J gene TRBJ2-5; D ambiguous. The germline V and J ends were trimmed by 3 bases and 2 bases, with 5 bases remaining between them. This CDR3 has 12 residues. CDR1 is SGHRS, CDR2 YFSETQ, per germline.

Notes on this clone: This same CDR3 is encoded by further DNA sequences in the sample. The rearrangement joins TRBV5-1 to TRBJ1-5; perhaps TRBD1 as D (5 bases). The V end was cut by 5 bases, the J end by 1 base, with 7 bases between. CDR1 SGHRS and CDR2 YFSETQ come from the germline V gene. The CDR3 consists of 13 residues. The CDR3 DNA is TGCGCCAGCAGTCGGGACAGCAATCAGCCCCAGCATTTT. It yields the protein CASSRDSNQPQHF.

This chain links TRBV6-5 with TRBJ1-4; D remains ambiguous. Trimming took 6 bases from V and 5 from J, leaving 7 bases between them. This CDR3 comprises 12 residues. Germline V gene sequence: CDR1 MNHEY, CDR2 SVGAGI. The CDR3 region is CASSRQNEKLFF. The CDR3 DNA follows: TGTGCCAGCAGCCGTCAGAATGAAAAACTGTTTTTT.

The V gene is TRBV7-2, the J gene TRBJ2-7; TRBD2 might be the D (6 bases). The V gene lost 0 bases and the J gene lost 1 base, with 7 bases spanning the gap. The germline gives CDR1 SGHTA, CDR2 FQGNSA. This CDR3 region has 14 residues. The CDR3 spells CASSLAEGSYEQYV. CDR3 in DNA: TGTGCCAGCAGCTTAGCGGAGGGTTCCTACGAGCAGTACGTC.

This chain uses TRBV5-6 with TRBJ1-5, with D possibly matching TRBD1 (6 bases). V lost 2 bases and J lost 0, with 12 bases in between. The CDR3 is made up of 16 amino acids. Germline lookup yields CDR1 SGHDT and CDR2 YYEEEE. The CDR3, as DNA: TGTGCCAGCAGCTTTACGGGGGACATTAGCAATCAGCCCCAGCATTTT. Protein product: CASSFTGDISNQPQHF.

CDR3 DNA sequence: TGTGCCAGCAGCAACGGGGGACAGGGGTTTTCACCCCTCCACTTT. Protein: CASSNGGQGFSPLHF. This rearrangement joins TRBV6-6 to TRBJ1-6; 10 positions agree with TRBD1. The germline V gene encodes CDR1 MNHNY and CDR2 SVGAGI (reference sequence). The CDR3 has 15 residues. The V segment lost 6 bases and the J segment 9 bases; nucleotides outside the gene matches: 8.

The chain links TRBV30 to TRBJ2-3; no clear D gene. CDR1 is GTSNPN, CDR2 SVGIG, per germline (reference sequence). Trimming pared 1 base from V and 6 bases from J, leaving 8 bases between. This CDR3 is built from 12 residues. The CDR3 spells CAWSDGRDTQYF. CDR3 in DNA: TGTGCCTGGAGTGACGGGCGCGATACGCAGTATTTT.

The chain joins TRBV30 to TRBJ2-6; D may match TRBD1 or TRBD2 (5 bases each). The CDR3 totals 17 residues. Germline V gene data show CDR1 as GTSNPN and CDR2 as SVGIG (reference sequence). Trimming removed 0 bases from V and 4 bases from J, with 16 bases in between. The DNA for the CDR3 is TGTGCCTGGAGTGTAAGCGGTTTTGGGACCGGGGCCAACGTCCTGACTTTC. This sequence encodes CAWSVSGFGTGANVLTF.

This sequence joins TRBV6-5 and TRBJ1-1; 9 bases map to TRBD1. The CDR3 covers 14 residues. Unmatched junction bases numbered 6, after V lost 4 bases and J lost 6 bases. CDR1 and CDR2 from the germline V gene are MNHEY and SVGAGI. The CDR3 region is CASSSGQGAPEAFF. The CDR3 DNA reads as TGTGCCAGCAGTTCGGGACAGGGAGCCCCTGAAGCTTTCTTT.

V gene TRBV7-9 combines with J gene TRBJ1-5; D not certain. V was clipped by 5 bases and J by 6 bases, with 14 bases between them. In germline, CDR1 is SEHNR, CDR2 FQNEAQ (reference sequence). The CDR3 is 14 residues long. The CDR3 loop is CASSPGVIGQPQHF. CDR3 DNA: TGTGCCAGCAGCCCTGGCGTTATTGGTCAGCCCCAGCATTTT.

This rearrangement joins TRBV4-2 to TRBJ2-1; 8 bases are a match to TRBD2. The CDR3 totals 16 residues. Per germline, CDR1 LGHNA and CDR2 YNFKEQ. With V trimmed by 0 bases and J by 8 bases, 9 bases remained unmatched. CDR3 in amino acids: CASSQDYGGAFDEQFF. CDR3 sequence (DNA): TGTGCCAGCAGCCAAGATTACGGGGGGGCCTTTGATGAGCAGTTCTTC.

CDR3: CASSLSGTPGNTIYF. DNA of the CDR3: TGTGCCAGCAGTTTATCGGGGACGCCAGGAAACACCATATATTTT. This chain uses TRBV27 with TRBJ1-3, with D possibly TRBD1 on 5 matching bases. V was shortened by 0 bases and J by 4 bases, with 10 bases between the two germline ends. This CDR3 spans 15 amino acids. CDR1 and CDR2 (germline): MNHEY, SMNVEV (reference sequence).

J is TRBJ1-1 and V is TRBV6-6; D is undetermined. Per the germline V gene, CDR1 is MNHNY and CDR2 is SVGAGI (reference sequence). The V end was cut by 0 bases, the J end by 7 bases, with 9 bases between. The CDR3 has 13 amino acids. CDR3 region: CASSYSKPFEAFF. The CDR3 DNA is TGTGCCAGCAGTTACTCAAAACCATTTGAAGCTTTCTTT.

This clone has only a few counts. The chain combines TRBV27 with TRBJ1-2; D call uncertain. In germline, CDR1 is MNHEY, CDR2 SMNVEV (reference sequence). This CDR3 has 14 amino acids. Deletions cut 0 bases from V and 8 bases from J, with 13 bases between. This chain's CDR3 is CASSLSGNEGGYTF. In nucleotides, the CDR3 is TGTGCCAGCAGTTTATCGGGCAACGAGGGCGGCTACACCTTC.

The J gene is TRBJ1-2, the V gene TRBV6-5, with a possible D match to TRBD1 (5 bases). V lost 6 bases and J 9 bases, leaving 14 bases between the germline ends. The CDR3 runs 12 residues. The germline V gene encodes CDR1 MNHEY and CDR2 SVGAGI. The CDR3 DNA sequence: TGTGCCAGCAGCTCTCGACAGATACGCTACACCTTC. Translated: CASSSRQIRYTF.

V is TRBV5-1 and J is TRBJ2-1; possible D gene TRBD2, 7 bases. V lost 0 bases, J lost 5 bases, and 15 bases lay in between. Germline V gene data show CDR1 as SGHRS and CDR2 as YFSETQ. The CDR3 has 16 amino acids. CDR3 protein: CASSLAFGGPNNEQFF. CDR3 nucleotides: TGCGCCAGCAGCTTGGCCTTCGGGGGGCCAAACAATGAGCAGTTCTTC.

The chain joins TRBV28 to TRBJ1-2, with unresolved D. The CDR3 consists of 13 residues. Per the germline V gene, CDR1 is MDHEN and CDR2 is SYDVKM. Trimming cost V 3 bases and J 5 bases, with 10 bases left between them. CDR3 sequence reads: CASSLARPYGYTF. The CDR3 DNA reads TGTGCCAGCAGTTTGGCTCGTCCGTATGGCTACACCTTC.

This clone occurred a few times. The chain recombines TRBV14 with TRBJ1-2; D might be TRBD1 (6 bases). Between the trimmed V and J ends, which lost 4 bases and 7 bases, there was a span of 13 bases. Germline V gives CDR1 SGHDN, CDR2 FVKESK. This CDR3 comprises 13 residues. The CDR3 sequence is CASSPTGKVGYTF. The CDR3 DNA is TGTGCCAGCAGCCCTACAGGGAAAGTTGGCTACACCTTC.

This clone was detected a few times. This chain uses TRBV5-1 with TRBJ1-6; 7 nucleotides agree with TRBD1. The CDR3 extends over 14 amino acids. V shed 3 bases and J 7 bases; nucleotides not matched to a gene: 4. Germline lookup yields CDR1 SGHRS and CDR2 YFSETQ. In nucleotides, the CDR3 is TGCGCCAGCAGCTCGGGGGACAGCAATTCACCCCTCCACTTT. Its protein is CASSSGDSNSPLHF.